Listed below are T cell receptor beta chains from one sample, sequenced in a study of blood T cells in healthy people across ages. TCRdb processed the 5' RACE reads anew with MiXCR; each CDR3 protein has one entry. The sample includes around 1,000,000 distinct CDR3 sequences, less than 25% of them seen just once. The sample was also linked to a second study, of T cells of mothers and their children.

Sequencing was done on a sample of blood. The receptors were sampled from a girl aged 2-9 years in good health. Each CDR3 is given with its conserved first and last residue. The D gene is left open where the match is weak. Clone size is given for some rows only: seen once, a few or many times, or a class if the clone is expanded.

NA,TRBV15,TRBJ1-1,few,CATSKGIGEGNTEAFF,TGTGCCACCAGTAAGGGGATCGGGGAGGGGAACACTGAAGCTTTCTTT
TRBD2,TRBV7-8,TRBJ2-2,few,CASSLALAGETGELFF,TGTGCCAGCAGCTTAGCCCTAGCGGGAGAGACCGGGGAGCTGTTTTTT
TRBD2,TRBV29-1,TRBJ2-1,NA,CSVVLARELVYNEQFF,TGCAGCGTTGTTTTAGCGCGGGAGCTCGTCTACAATGAGCAGTTCTTC
NA,TRBV28,TRBJ2-3,few,CASSSPFADTQYF,TGTGCCAGCAGTTCCCCCTTCGCAGATACGCAGTATTTT
TRBD1,TRBV4-1,TRBJ1-2,many,CASSQDGTAANYGYTF,TGCGCCAGCAGCCAAGATGGGACAGCCGCTAACTATGGCTACACCTTC
NA,TRBV28,TRBJ2-1,NA,CASSLFSGRSYEQFF,TGTGCCAGCAGCCTATTTTCGGGCCGGTCTTATGAGCAGTTCTTC
NA,TRBV12-3/TRBV12-4,TRBJ2-7,NA,CASSPAPSSDQYF,TGTGCCAGCAGCCCCGCGCCTTCCTCCGACCAGTACTTC
NA,TRBV29-1,TRBJ2-6,many,CSVATGSSGANVLTF,TGCAGCGTCGCAACAGGGAGCTCTGGGGCCAACGTCCTGACTTTC
NA,TRBV12-3/TRBV12-4,TRBJ2-7,few,CASSKIGRAGQYF,TGTGCCAGCAGTAAGATCGGGCGTGCCGGGCAGTACTTC
NA,TRBV9,TRBJ1-1,NA,CASSVRGQKPEAFF,TGTGCCAGCAGCGTACGCGGACAGAAGCCCGAAGCTTTCTTT
NA,TRBV27,TRBJ1-3,few,CASRGAEEGNTIYF,TGTGCCAGCAGGGGGGCCGAGGAAGGAAACACCATATATTTT
NA,TRBV29-1,TRBJ2-1,NA,CSVPSEGNNEQFF,TGCAGCGTCCCTTCTGAAGGGAACAATGAGCAGTTCTTC